The 21 T cell receptor beta chains reported below all come from one sample, sequenced in a study of cytomegalovirus exposure and HLA in healthy donors. Vbeta (60) and Jbeta (13) primers were used in the PCR. The data were produced by immunoSEQ multiplex PCR, yet TCRdb's version contains in-frame clones alone and is incomplete. The table shows just over 150,000 clones, with about 86% occurring only once. Sequenced sample: PBMCs. The receptors here all came from a woman between 18 and 29 years old in good health and CMV-seronegative.

V usage is TRBV6-1 and J usage is TRBJ1-1, with 7 positions matching TRBD1. The CDR3 sequence is 15 residues long. Germline loops: CDR1 MNHNS, CDR2 SASEGT. Trimming removed 3 bases from V and 4 bases from J; junction bases left unmatched: 8. The DNA of the CDR3 is TGTGCCAGCAGTGACTTTGGACAGGCTCTCACTGAAGCTTTCTTT. This gives the protein CASSDFGQALTEAFF.

In its sample, this clone was seen a few times. V and J are TRBV7-9 and TRBJ2-6; the D gene is possibly TRBD1 (6 bases). CDR1 and CDR2 from the germline V gene are SEHNR and FQNEAQ (reference sequence). The ends were cut back, 5 bases at V and 4 bases at J, with 21 bases in the middle. The CDR3 is made up of 18 amino acids. For the CDR3, the DNA is TGTGCCAGCAGCCGAACAGGGTTTGGCAGCGTCGGGGCCAACGTCCTGACTTTC. Its translation: CASSRTGFGSVGANVLTF.

The chain combines TRBV7-2 with TRBJ2-7; the D is unclear. Germline CDR1 SGHTA, CDR2 FQGNSA. CDR3 length equals 12 residues. V lost 6 bases to trimming and J lost 0 bases, with 6 bases between them. The chain's CDR3 is CASRLGSYEQYF. Here the CDR3 DNA reads TGTGCCAGCAGGCTCGGCTCCTACGAGCAGTACTTC. The full variable domain, its missing parts supplied by reference TRBV7-2 and TRBJ2-7, is GAGVSQSPSNKVTEKGKDVELRCDPISGHTALYWYRQSLGQGLEFLIYFQGNSAPDKSGLPSDRFSAERTGGSVSTLTIQRTQQEDSAVYLCASRLGSYEQYFGPGTRLTVT.

The chain combines TRBV28 with TRBJ1-4; D gene unclear. From germline, CDR1 is MDHEN and CDR2 SYDVKM. V lost 4 bases and J lost 0, with 12 bases in between. The CDR3 sequence is 16 residues long. Here the CDR3 DNA reads TGTGCCAGCAGTTCTCCCCGGACTGCAACTAATGAAAAACTGTTTTTT. Translating gives CASSSPRTATNEKLFF.

This clone appeared once. In DNA form, the CDR3 reads TGTGCCAGCAGGGAGATAAGCGGGGGAATTGAAGAGACCCAGTACTTC. Amino acid sequence: CASREISGGIEETQYF. The genes are TRBV11-2 and TRBJ2-5; TRBD2 matches at 8 bases. V shed 6 bases, J shed 3 bases, and the junction held 12 bases outside the gene matches. This CDR3 comprises 16 residues. Germline-derived CDR1 and CDR2 are SGHAT and FQNNGV.

The rearrangement joins TRBV7-9 to TRBJ2-1, with D unclear. Trimming took 1 base from V and 7 from J, leaving 11 bases between them. Germline-derived CDR1 and CDR2 are SEHNR and FQNEAQ (reference sequence). CDR3 length equals 14 residues. The CDR3 sequence is CASSLVGSDNEQFF. The DNA for the CDR3 is TGTGCCAGCAGCTTAGTTGGTTCAGATAATGAGCAGTTCTTC. The whole variable domain, filled in from reference TRBV7-9 and TRBJ2-1, reads DTGVSQNPRHKITKRGQNVTFRCDPISEHNRLYWYRQTLGQGPEFLTYFQNEAQLEKSRLLSDRFSAERPKGSFSTLEIQRTEQGDSAMYLCASSLVGSDNEQFFGPGTRLTVL.

This clone appeared once. The V and J genes are TRBV27 and TRBJ2-2; D is unclear. CDR1 and CDR2 from the germline V gene are MNHEY and SMNVEV (reference sequence). V was cut by 4 bases and J by 8 bases, with 14 bases left in between. The CDR3 runs to 14 residues. In nucleotides, the CDR3 is TGTGCCAGCAGTTCACTCAAGATCGAGGGGGAGCTGTTTTTT. It codes for CASSSLKIEGELFF.

The rearrangement uses TRBV4-2 and TRBJ2-1; TRBD2 aligns across 16 bases. The length of the CDR3 is 18 residues. V lost 5 bases, J lost 10 bases, and 14 bases stayed unmatched. The V gene's germline CDR1 is LGHNA and CDR2 YNFKEQ. CDR3 sequence reads: CASSSRGLAGGPEEEQFF. CDR3 DNA sequence: TGTGCCAGCAGCTCCCGGGGACTAGCGGGGGGGCCGGAGGAGGAGCAGTTCTTC.

V and J are TRBV27 and TRBJ2-5; 11 bases agree with TRBD1. The length of the CDR3 is 15 residues. Germline CDR1 reads MNHEY; CDR2 reads SMNVEV (reference sequence). J lost 9 bases, V lost 0 bases, and 6 bases had no gene match. Written as DNA, the CDR3 is TGTGCCAGCAGTTTATCGCCCGGGACAGGGGGGTCCCAGTACTTC. It yields the protein CASSLSPGTGGSQYF.

The chain combines TRBV7-9 with TRBJ1-2; D is possibly TRBD1 (5 bases). V lost 0 bases and J lost 8, with 10 bases in between. Per the germline V gene, CDR1 is SEHNR and CDR2 is FQNEAQ (reference sequence). The CDR3 has 13 amino acids. CDR3 sequence (DNA): TGTGCCAGCAGCTTAGCAGGGGATGAGGGCTACACCTTC. It is translated as CASSLAGDEGYTF.

This clone was found once. CDR3 sequence (DNA): TGTGCCAGTAGTATCCTGACAGTGCTGGACACTAGCGGGAGGCCAAACAATGAGCAGTTCTTC. Translating it yields CASSILTVLDTSGRPNNEQFF. V is TRBV19 and J is TRBJ2-1; TRBD2 matches at 12 bases. CDR3 size: 21 residues. Germline CDR1 and CDR2: LNHDA and SQIVND (reference sequence). J was trimmed by 5 bases and V by 3 bases; bases with no gene match: 20.

The J gene is TRBJ2-5, the V gene TRBV21-1; whether TRBD2, the table's D call, matches the DNA was not checked. TRBV21-1 is annotated as a pseudogene. The CDR3 has 14 residues. CDR3 sequence reads: CASSKRGVGETQYF. CDR3 nucleotide sequence: TGTGCCAGCAGCAAACGCGGGGTGGGGGAGACCCAGTACTTC.

The rearrangement uses TRBV7-9 and TRBJ2-1; 7 bases map to TRBD2. The V gene's germline CDR1 is SEHNR and CDR2 FQNEAQ (reference sequence). There are 19 residues in the CDR3. V was clipped by 5 bases and J by 4 bases; unmatched bases: 20. In DNA form, the CDR3 reads TGTGCCAGCAGCCTCACGCGTGGGGGGGGTTTTGCGTTTTACAATGAGCAGTTCTTC. Translation gives CASSLTRGGGFAFYNEQFF. Full variable domain (rest looked up from reference TRBV7-9 and TRBJ2-1): DTGVSQNPRHKITKRGQNVTFRCDPISEHNRLYWYRQTLGQGPEFLTYFQNEAQLEKSRLLSDRFSAERPKGSFSTLEIQRTEQGDSAMYLCASSLTRGGGFAFYNEQFFGPGTRLTVL.

A single count supports this clone. The chain joins TRBV9 to TRBJ2-5, with D perhaps matching TRBD2 (6 bases). Trimming shortened V by 3 bases and J by 3 bases, and 12 bases separated the two germline ends. Germline CDR1 and CDR2: SGDLS and YYNGEE. The CDR3 is 14 residues long. The CDR3 region is CASSATSQEETQYF. CDR3 coding DNA: TGTGCCAGCAGCGCCACTAGCCAGGAAGAGACCCAGTACTTC.

This clone was seen only a few times. The chain combines TRBV7-9 with TRBJ2-1; 7 nucleotides line up with TRBD2. The V gene end was trimmed by 2 bases and the J gene end by 4 bases; junction bases not matched to a gene: 8. This CDR3 has 16 residues. The germline gives CDR1 SEHNR, CDR2 FQNEAQ (reference sequence). The CDR3 coding sequence is TGTGCCAGCAGCTTAATCTCAGCGGGGTTGTACAATGAGCAGTTCTTC. Protein sequence: CASSLISAGLYNEQFF. Full variable domain (rest looked up from reference TRBV7-9 and TRBJ2-1): DTGVSQNPRHKITKRGQNVTFRCDPISEHNRLYWYRQTLGQGPEFLTYFQNEAQLEKSRLLSDRFSAERPKGSFSTLEIQRTEQGDSAMYLCASSLISAGLYNEQFFGPGTRLTVL.

The chain is built from TRBV2 and TRBJ1-5; weak D call: TRBD1 (6 bases). CDR3 length: 16 residues. V gave up 7 bases and J gave up 0 bases, with 16 bases separating them. CDR1 is SNHLY and CDR2 is FYNNEI in the germline V gene. In DNA form, the CDR3 reads TGTGCCAGCACCATACAGGGCCCTTATAGCAATCAGCCCCAGCATTTT. Translation: CASTIQGPYSNQPQHF.

The chain couples TRBV5-1 to TRBJ2-7; no clear D gene. The V end lost 4 bases, the J end lost 0 bases, and 14 bases lay between the germline ends. CDR3 length equals 15 residues. Germline assignment: CDR1 SGHRS and CDR2 YFSETQ. As DNA, the CDR3 is TGCGCCAGCAGCCCCGCGGTGGAGAGCTCCTACGAGCAGTACTTC. Translation gives CASSPAVESSYEQYF.

The chain employs TRBV6-1 and TRBJ1-3, with D tentatively TRBD1 (6 bases). Between the trimmed V and J ends, which lost 9 bases and 0 bases, there was a span of 15 bases. Looked up from germline, CDR1 is MNHNS and CDR2 is SASEGT. The CDR3 is 15 residues long. In DNA form, the CDR3 reads TGTGCCAGGTCTCAGGGGTTAGGCTCTGGAAACACCATATATTTT. This sequence encodes CARSQGLGSGNTIYF.

The rearrangement links TRBV27 to TRBJ1-2; D is perhaps TRBD1 (6 bases). Trimming removed 5 bases at V and 1 base at J, with 11 bases between. CDR1 MNHEY and CDR2 SMNVEV come from the germline V gene (reference sequence). The CDR3 has 14 residues. In DNA form, the CDR3 reads TGTGCCAGCAGTCCACAGGGAGTTAACTATGGCTACACCTTC. This translates into CASSPQGVNYGYTF.

The genes are TRBV11-1 and TRBJ2-1, with D possibly being TRBD1 (6 bases). Germline lookup yields CDR1 SGHAT and CDR2 FQDESV (reference sequence). The V end lost 2 bases, the J end lost 8 bases, and 13 bases lay between the germline ends. The CDR3 sequence is 14 residues long. This chain's CDR3 is CASSLNQGWDEQFF. In nucleotides, the CDR3 is TGTGCCAGCAGCTTAAATCAGGGGTGGGATGAGCAGTTCTTC.

The chain combines TRBV7-2 with TRBJ2-3, with TRBD1 identical over 8 bases. The germline V gene encodes CDR1 SGHTA and CDR2 FQGNSA. The CDR3 is made up of 17 amino acids. Germline trimming cut 3 bases from V and 9 bases from J; bases unmatched to any gene: 17. The CDR3 nucleotides are TGTGCCAGCAGCTTGAGAACGACGGGCAGGGGGCGCGACACGCAGTATTTT. It specifies CASSLRTTGRGRDTQYF.